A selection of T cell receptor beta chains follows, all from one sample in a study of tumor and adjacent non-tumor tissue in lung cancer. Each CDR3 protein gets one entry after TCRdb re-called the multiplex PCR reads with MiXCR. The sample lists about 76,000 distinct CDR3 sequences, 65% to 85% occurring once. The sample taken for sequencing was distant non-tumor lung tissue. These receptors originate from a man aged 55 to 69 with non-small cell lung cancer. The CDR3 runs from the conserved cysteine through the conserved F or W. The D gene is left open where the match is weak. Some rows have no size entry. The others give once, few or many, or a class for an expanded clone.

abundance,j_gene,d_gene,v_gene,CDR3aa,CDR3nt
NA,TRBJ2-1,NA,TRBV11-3,CTSSLGQAVEQLF,TGTACCAGCAGCTTAGGTCAGGCTGTTGAGCAGTTATTC
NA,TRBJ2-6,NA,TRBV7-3,CASSPNGESGANLLTF,TGTGCCAGCAGCCCCAACGGTGAGTCTGGGGCCAACCTCCTGACTTTC
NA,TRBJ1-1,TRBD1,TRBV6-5,CASSYRGTGLNTEVFF,TGTGCCAGCAGTTACAGGGGGACAGGGCTGAACACTGAAGTTTTCTTT
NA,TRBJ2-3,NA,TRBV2,CASRHRGPSDTQYF,TGTGCCAGCAGGCACCGGGGGCCCTCTGATACGCAGTATTTT
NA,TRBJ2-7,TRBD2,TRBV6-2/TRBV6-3,CVSSPRTSGNYEQYF,TGTGTCAGCAGTCCCCGGACTAGCGGAAACTACGAGCAGTACTTC
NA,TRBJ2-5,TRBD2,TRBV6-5,CASSQTGLAGRQETQYF,TGTGCCAGCAGCCAAACGGGACTAGCGGGGCGGCAAGAGACCCAGTACTTC
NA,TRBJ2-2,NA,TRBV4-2,CASSQGIGYTGELFF,TGTGCCAGCAGCCAAGGGATAGGGTACACCGGCGAGCTGTTTTTT
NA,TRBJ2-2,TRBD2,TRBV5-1,CASSVGLPSTGELFF,TGCGCCAGCAGCGTGGGACTACCCAGCACCGGGGAGCTCTTTTTT
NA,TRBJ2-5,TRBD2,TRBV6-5,CTSSDTGIAGAQYF,TGTACCAGCAGTGATACTGGGATCGCGGGGGCCCAGTACTTC
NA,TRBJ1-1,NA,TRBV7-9,CASSLTGNTEVFF,TGTGCCAGCAGCTTAACGGGGAACACTGAAGTTTTCTTT
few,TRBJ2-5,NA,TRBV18,CASSPSETGQTQYF,TGTGCCAGCTCACCAAGCGAAACTGGCCAGACCCAGTACTTC
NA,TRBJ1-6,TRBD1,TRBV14,CASSLRGTGGGSPFHF,TGTGCCAGCAGCCTTAGAGGTACAGGGGGCGGTTCACCCTTCCACTTT
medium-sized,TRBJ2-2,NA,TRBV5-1,CASSSWASGGELFF,TGCGCCAGCAGCTCCTGGGCCAGTGGAGGGGAGCTGTTTTTT
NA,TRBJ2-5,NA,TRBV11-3,CAGSQKETQYF,TGTGCCGGCAGCCAAAAAGAGACACAGTACTTC
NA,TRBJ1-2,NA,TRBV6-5,CARSLPGRRATTYGYTF,TGTGCCAGGAGTTTACCTGGACGGAGAGCGACTACCTATGGCTACACCTTC
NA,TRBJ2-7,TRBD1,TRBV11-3,CASSSRQGAGYELYF,TGTGCTAGCAGCTCCCGACAGGGGGCTGGGTACGAGCTGTACTTC
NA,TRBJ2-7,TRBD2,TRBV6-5,CASSYSSSGITYEQYF,TGTGCCAGCAGTTACTCGTCTAGCGGGATTACCTACGAGCAGTACTTC
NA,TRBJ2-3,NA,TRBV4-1,CASSHLTGPQVDMQYF,TGCGCGAGCAGCCACCTGACCGGGCCACAGGTCGATATGCAGTATTTT
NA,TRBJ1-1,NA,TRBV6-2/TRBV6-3,CASNYPYGSIEAFF,TGTGCCAGCAATTACCCCTACGGGAGCATTGAAGCTTTCTTT
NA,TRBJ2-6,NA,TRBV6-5,CTNSLLGASPRANVRTF,TGTACTAACAGCCTACTGGGAGCCAGCCCTAGGGCCAACGTCCGGACTTTC
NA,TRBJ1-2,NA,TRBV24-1,CATSDAGRFTYGYTF,TGTGCCACCAGTGACGCCGGACGGTTCACCTATGGCTACACCTTC
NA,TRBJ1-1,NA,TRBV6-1,CTSRSGHLNAEAFF,TGTACCAGCAGGTCGGGACATCTAAACGCTGAAGCTTTTTTT
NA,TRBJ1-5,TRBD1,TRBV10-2,CASSEQGIQPQHF,TGCGCCAGCAGTGAACAGGGGATCCAGCCCCAGCATTTT
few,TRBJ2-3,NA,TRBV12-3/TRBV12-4,CTSRRLVEDMQYF,TGTACCAGCAGGCGGCTAGTTGAAGATATGCAGTATTTT
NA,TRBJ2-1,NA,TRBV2,CAIINARRDEQFF,TGTGCCATCATCAACGCACGACGGGATGAGCAGTTCTTC
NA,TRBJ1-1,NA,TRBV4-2,CVISQGRETTKAFF,TGTGTCATCAGCCAGGGACGGGAGACAACTAAAGCTTTCTTT
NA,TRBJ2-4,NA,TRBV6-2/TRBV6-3,CTRSYSMAGGTLNIQYF,TGTACCAGGAGTTACTCGATGGCAGGTGGTACGTTAAACATTCAGTACTTC
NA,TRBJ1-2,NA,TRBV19,CASSLSTGSLRGYTF,TGTGCCAGTAGTTTATCAACAGGGTCTCTACGTGGCTACACCTTC
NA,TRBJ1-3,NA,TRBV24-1,CATSNASRGGNTVYF,TGTGCCACCAGTAATGCCTCGCGGGGAGGAAACACCGTGTATTTT
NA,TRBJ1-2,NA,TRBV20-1,CSAASWTTDAYTF,TGCAGTGCTGCCTCATGGACTACTGATGCCTACACCTTC
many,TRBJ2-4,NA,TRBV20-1,CSAQGGLAKNIQYF,TGCAGTGCTCAGGGCGGCTTAGCCAAAAACATTCAGTACTTC
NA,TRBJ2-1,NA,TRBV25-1,CASSQREGGSYNEQFF,TGTGCCAGCAGTCAGAGGGAGGGGGGCTCCTACAATGAGCAGTTCTTC
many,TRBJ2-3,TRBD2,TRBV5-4,CASSVGIAGGRKDTQYF,TGTGCCAGCAGCGTGGGGATAGCGGGGGGCAGGAAAGATACGCAGTATTTT
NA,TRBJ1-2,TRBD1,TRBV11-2,CASSPAVGQGFNYGHTF,TGTGCCAGCAGCCCCGCGGTGGGACAGGGCTTCAACTATGGCCACACCTTC
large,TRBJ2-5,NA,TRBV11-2,CASSLDQTGRETQYF,TGTGCCAGCAGCTTGGACCAGACCGGACGGGAGACCCAGTACTTC
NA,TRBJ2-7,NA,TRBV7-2,CASNSIGVEQYF,TGTGCCAGCAACTCAATAGGGGTCGAGCAGTACTTC
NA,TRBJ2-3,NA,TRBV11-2,CASSLLTGTPDTQYF,TGTGCCAGCAGCCTACTTACGGGGACCCCAGATACGCAGTATTTT
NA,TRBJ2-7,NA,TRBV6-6,CASSYGGLRGYYEQYF,TGTGCCAGCAGTTATGGGGGTCTCAGGGGCTACTACGAGCAGTACTTC
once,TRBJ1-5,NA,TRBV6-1,CAGSSNRIGNQPQHF,TGTGCCGGCAGTTCGAACAGGATAGGGAATCAGCCCCAGCATTTT
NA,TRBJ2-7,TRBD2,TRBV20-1,CSAPTASGRPSGQYF,TGCAGTGCTCCCACCGCTAGCGGGAGGCCCTCCGGGCAGTACTTC
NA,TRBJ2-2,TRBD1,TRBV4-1,CAGSQDGTGTRTGELFF,TGCGCCGGCAGCCAAGATGGGACAGGGACTCGCACCGGGGAGCTGTTCTTT
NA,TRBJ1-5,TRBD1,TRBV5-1,CAGRLTGAGQPQHF,TGCGCCGGCAGATTGACAGGGGCGGGACAGCCCCAGCATTTT
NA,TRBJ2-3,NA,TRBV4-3,CVSSPTWPDPDTQYF,TGCGTCAGCAGCCCCACTTGGCCTGATCCAGATACGCAGTATTTT
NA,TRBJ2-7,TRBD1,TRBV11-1,CASSTDRGEEQYF,TGTGCCAGCAGTACGGACAGGGGTGAAGAGCAGTATTTC
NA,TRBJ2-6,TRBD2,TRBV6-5,CTSSLAEASSGANVLTF,TGTACCAGCAGCCTAGCGGAAGCCAGCTCTGGGGCCAATGTCCTGACTTTC
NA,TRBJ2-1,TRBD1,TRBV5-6,CASSKDRGEVYNEQFF,TGTGCCAGCAGTAAGGACAGGGGGGAGGTCTACAATGAGCAGTTCTTC
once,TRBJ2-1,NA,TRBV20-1,CSTRDGTDEQFF,TGCAGTACTAGGGACGGGACCGATGAGCAGTTCTTC
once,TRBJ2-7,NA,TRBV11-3,CASSPRHANEQYF,TGTGCCAGCAGTCCCCGGCATGCCAACGAGCAGTACTTC
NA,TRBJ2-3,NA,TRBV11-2,CPSSFAGGWADTQYF,TGTCCCAGTAGCTTTGCTGGGGGCTGGGCAGATACGCAGTATTTT
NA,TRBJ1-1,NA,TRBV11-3,CASSLPNSNSEAFF,TGTGCCAGCAGCTTACCGAACTCGAACAGTGAAGCTTTCTTT
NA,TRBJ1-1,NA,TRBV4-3,CDSSQDVSGSSGTEALF,TGCGACAGCAGCCAAGACGTTTCGGGCAGTTCGGGCACTGAAGCTCTCTTT
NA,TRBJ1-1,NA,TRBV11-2,CTSSLVDRGTVAFF,TGTACCAGCAGCTTAGTCGATAGGGGCACTGTAGCTTTCTTT
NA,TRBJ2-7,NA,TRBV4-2,CVSSQYLALWGEQYF,TGTGTCAGCAGCCAATATCTAGCCTTATGGGGCGAGCAGTACTTC
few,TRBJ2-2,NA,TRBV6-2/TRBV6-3,CASTLGGHTGELFF,TGTGCCAGCACGCTAGGGGGACATACCGGGGAGCTGTTTTTT
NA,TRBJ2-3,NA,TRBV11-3,CASTFQGLDTQYF,TGTGCCAGCACCTTTCAGGGGTTAGATACGCAGTATTTT
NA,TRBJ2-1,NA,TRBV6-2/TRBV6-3,CASNLAPYNEQFF,TGTGCCAGCAATTTAGCCCCTTACAATGAGCAGTTCTTC
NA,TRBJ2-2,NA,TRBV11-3,CASSSRGAGGYGVGELFF,TGTGCCAGTAGCTCCCGGGGAGCAGGAGGATACGGAGTCGGGGAGCTGTTTTTT